This T cell receptor (beta chain) was identified during a study of cytomegalovirus exposure and HLA in healthy donors. Primers for the PCR totalled 60 Vbeta and 13 Jbeta. Measured with immunoSEQ multiplex PCR; TCRdb has only the in-frame clones, and not every one. In the table there are about 180,000 clones, more than 75% of which are singletons. With V trimmed by 1 base and J by 5 bases, 3 bases remained unmatched. CDR1 is LGHNT, CDR2 FRNRAP, per germline. The CDR3 spans 14 residues. The gene calls are TRBV12-5 and TRBJ2-5, with 8 nucleotides matching TRBD2. The sequencing input was PBMCs. This receptor was identified in a woman under 40 in good health and CMV-seropositive. CDR3 DNA: TGTGCTAGTGGTTTGGGAGCGGGGGTTGAGACCCAGTACTTC. Translated: CASGLGAGVETQYF.